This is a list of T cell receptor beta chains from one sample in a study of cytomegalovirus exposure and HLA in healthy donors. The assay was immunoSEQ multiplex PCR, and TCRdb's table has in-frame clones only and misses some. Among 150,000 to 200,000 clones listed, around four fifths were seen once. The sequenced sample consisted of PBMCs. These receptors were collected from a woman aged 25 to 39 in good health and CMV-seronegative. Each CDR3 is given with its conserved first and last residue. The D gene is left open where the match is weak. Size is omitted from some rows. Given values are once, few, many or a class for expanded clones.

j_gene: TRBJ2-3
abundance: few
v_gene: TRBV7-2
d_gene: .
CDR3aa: CASSILGREADTQYF
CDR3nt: TGTGCCAGCAGCATCTTAGGTAGGGAGGCAGATACGCAGTATTTT

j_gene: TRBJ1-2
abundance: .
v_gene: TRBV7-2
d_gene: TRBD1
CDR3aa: CASSDRVRGYTF
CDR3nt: TGTGCCAGCAGCGACAGGGTACGCGGCTACACCTTC

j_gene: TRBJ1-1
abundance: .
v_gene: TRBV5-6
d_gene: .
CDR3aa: CASSQVGRDGGLAFF
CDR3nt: TGTGCCAGCAGTCAAGTCGGCAGGGATGGCGGTTTGGCTTTCTTT

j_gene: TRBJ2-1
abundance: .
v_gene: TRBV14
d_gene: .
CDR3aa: CASSRLPLTEQFF
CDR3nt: TGTGCCAGCAGCCGACTACCCCTAACTGAGCAGTTCTTC

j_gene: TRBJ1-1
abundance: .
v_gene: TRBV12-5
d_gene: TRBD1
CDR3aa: CASALDRGMRDAEAFF
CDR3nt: TGTGCTAGTGCCCTCGACAGGGGGATGCGGGACGCTGAAGCTTTCTTT

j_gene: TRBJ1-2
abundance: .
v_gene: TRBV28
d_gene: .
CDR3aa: CASIGGTGGYTF
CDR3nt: TGTGCCAGCATTGGGGGGACGGGCGGCTACACCTTC

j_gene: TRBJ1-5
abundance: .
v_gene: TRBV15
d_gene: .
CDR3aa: CATSSDTYQPQHF
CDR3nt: TGTGCCACCAGCAGTGACACCTATCAGCCCCAGCATTTT

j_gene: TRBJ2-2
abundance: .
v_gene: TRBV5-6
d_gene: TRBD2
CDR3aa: CASSRTSRELFF
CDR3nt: TGTGCCAGCAGTCGGACTAGCCGGGAGCTGTTTTTT

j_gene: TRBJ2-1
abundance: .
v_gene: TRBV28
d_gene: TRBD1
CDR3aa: CASRLGDRAYNEQFF
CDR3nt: TGTGCCAGCAGACTAGGGGACAGGGCGTACAATGAGCAGTTCTTC

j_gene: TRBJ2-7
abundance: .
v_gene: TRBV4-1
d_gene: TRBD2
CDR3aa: CASSQGNSGVDEQYF
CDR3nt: TGCGCCAGCAGCCAAGGTAATAGCGGGGTCGACGAGCAGTACTTC

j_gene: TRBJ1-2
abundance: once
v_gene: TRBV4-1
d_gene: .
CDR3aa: CASSPTWSQDYGYTF
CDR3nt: TGCGCCAGCAGCCCTACCTGGTCCCAGGACTATGGCTACACCTTC

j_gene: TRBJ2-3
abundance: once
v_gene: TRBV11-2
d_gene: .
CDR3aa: CASSLVLGGTDTQYF
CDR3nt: TGTGCCAGCAGCTTAGTTCTCGGAGGCACAGATACGCAGTATTTT

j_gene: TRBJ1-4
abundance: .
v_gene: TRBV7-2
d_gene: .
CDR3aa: CASSLGRLREKLFF
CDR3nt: TGTGCCAGCAGCCTCGGGAGGCTTAGGGAAAAACTGTTTTTT

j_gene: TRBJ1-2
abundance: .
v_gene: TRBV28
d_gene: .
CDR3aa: CASSDQGGYGYTF
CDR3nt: TGTGCCAGCAGTGACCAGGGAGGCTATGGCTACACCTTC

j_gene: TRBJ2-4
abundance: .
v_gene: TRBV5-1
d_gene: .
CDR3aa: CASSPQGAKNIQYF
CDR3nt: TGCGCCAGCAGCCCCCAGGGAGCCAAAAACATTCAGTACTTC

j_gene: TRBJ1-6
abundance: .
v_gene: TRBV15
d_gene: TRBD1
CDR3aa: CATSRSPGQGDSPLHF
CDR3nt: TGTGCCACCAGCAGATCCCCGGGACAGGGCGATTCACCCCTCCACTTT